The following is a TCR beta chain sequence with its context. The CDR3 has 13 residues. Germline values: CDR1 SGHTA, CDR2 FQGNSA. V was shortened by 4 bases and J by 8 bases, with 11 bases between the two germline ends. This record belongs to a study of blood T cells in healthy people across ages. A second PCR of roughly 6 to 12 cycles used a sample-barcoded 5' primer and a J-beta primer mix. Each CDR3 protein gets one entry after TCRdb re-called the 5' RACE reads with MiXCR. The profile shows 900,000 to 950,000 distinct CDR3 sequences, 25% to 30% of them singletons. Another study also made use of these data, one on T cells of mothers and their children.

The rearrangement links TRBV7-2 to TRBJ2-2; D unresolved. Sequencing used blood. The receptor was isolated from a middle-aged woman in good health. The CDR3, as DNA: TGTGCCAGCAGCTATTCTCTACAGGGGGAGCTGTTTTTT. It codes for CASSYSLQGELFF.